This T cell receptor beta chain was observed in a study of CD4+ T cells in melanoma. Germline CDR1 and CDR2: SGHVS and FQNEAQ. Trimming cost V 5 bases and J 4 bases, with 27 bases left between them. The CDR3 length is 19 residues. Using immunoSEQ multiplex PCR, the repertoire was profiled, and TCRdb retains in-frame clones only, with some absent. The sample includes more than 90,000 clones, about nine tenths of them seen just once. Sequencing was performed on peripheral blood. This sequence was found in a human donor with melanoma. This sequence joins TRBV7-8 and TRBJ1-3; D uncertain. CDR3 in amino acids: CASSPLGGNRAEAGNTIYF. The CDR3 DNA is TGTGCCAGCAGCCCGTTGGGAGGCAATAGGGCAGAGGCGGGAAACACCATATATTTT.